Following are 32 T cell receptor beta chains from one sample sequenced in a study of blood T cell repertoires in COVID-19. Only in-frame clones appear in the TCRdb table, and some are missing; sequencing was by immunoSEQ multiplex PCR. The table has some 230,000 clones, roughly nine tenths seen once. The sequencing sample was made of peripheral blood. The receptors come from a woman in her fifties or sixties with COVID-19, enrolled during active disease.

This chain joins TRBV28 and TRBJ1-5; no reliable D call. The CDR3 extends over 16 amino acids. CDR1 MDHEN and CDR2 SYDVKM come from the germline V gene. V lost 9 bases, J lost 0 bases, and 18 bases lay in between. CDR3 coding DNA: TGTGCCAGTTGTAGTCCTCCTCGGTATAGCAATCAGCCCCAGCATTTT. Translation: CASCSPPRYSNQPQHF. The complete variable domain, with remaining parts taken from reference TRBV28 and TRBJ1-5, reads DVKVTQSSRYLVKRTGEKVFLECVQDMDHENMFWYRQDPGLGLRLIYFSYDVKMKEKGDIPEGYSVSREKKERFSLILESASTNQTSMYLCASCSPPRYSNQPQHFGDGTRLSIL.

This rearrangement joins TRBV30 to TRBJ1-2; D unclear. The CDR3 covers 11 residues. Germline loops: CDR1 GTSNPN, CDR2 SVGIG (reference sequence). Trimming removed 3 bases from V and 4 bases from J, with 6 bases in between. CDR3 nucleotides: TGTGCCTGGAGATCTATCTATGGCTACACCTTC. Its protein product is CAWRSIYGYTF.

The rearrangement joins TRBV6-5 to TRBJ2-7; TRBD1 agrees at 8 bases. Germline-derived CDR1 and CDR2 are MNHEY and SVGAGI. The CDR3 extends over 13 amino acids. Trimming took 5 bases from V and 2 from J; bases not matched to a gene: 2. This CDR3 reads CASSKDRAYEQYF. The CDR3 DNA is TGTGCCAGCAGTAAGGACAGGGCCTACGAGCAGTACTTC.

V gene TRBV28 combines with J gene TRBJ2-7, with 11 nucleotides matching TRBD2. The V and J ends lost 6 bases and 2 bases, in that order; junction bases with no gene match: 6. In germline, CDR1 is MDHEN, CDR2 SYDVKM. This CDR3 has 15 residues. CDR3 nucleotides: TGTGCCAGCAGCGATACTAGCGGGGGAACCTACGAGCAGTACTTC. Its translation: CASSDTSGGTYEQYF.

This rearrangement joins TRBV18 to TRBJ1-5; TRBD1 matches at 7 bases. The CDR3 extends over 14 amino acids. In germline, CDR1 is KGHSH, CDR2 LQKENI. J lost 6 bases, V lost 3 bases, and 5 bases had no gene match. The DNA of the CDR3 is TGTGCCAGCTCACCCGGGACAGTAAGTCAGCCCCAGCATTTT. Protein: CASSPGTVSQPQHF.

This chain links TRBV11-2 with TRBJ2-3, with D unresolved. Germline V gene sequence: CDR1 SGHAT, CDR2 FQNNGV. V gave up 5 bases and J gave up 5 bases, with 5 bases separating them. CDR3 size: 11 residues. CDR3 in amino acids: CASSRGDTQYF. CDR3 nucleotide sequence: TGTGCCAGCAGCCGCGGAGATACGCAGTATTTT.

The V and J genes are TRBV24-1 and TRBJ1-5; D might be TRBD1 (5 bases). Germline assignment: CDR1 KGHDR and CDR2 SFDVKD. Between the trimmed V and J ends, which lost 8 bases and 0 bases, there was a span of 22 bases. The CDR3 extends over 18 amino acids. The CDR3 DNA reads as TGTGCCACCACCGTTGCGGGGCGCAGACTAATTAGCAATCAGCCCCAGCATTTT. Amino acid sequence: CATTVAGRRLISNQPQHF.

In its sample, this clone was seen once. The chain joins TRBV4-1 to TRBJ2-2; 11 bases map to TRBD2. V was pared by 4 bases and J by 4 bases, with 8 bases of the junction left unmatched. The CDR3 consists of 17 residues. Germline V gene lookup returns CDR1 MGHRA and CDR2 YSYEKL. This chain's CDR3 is CASSRPILAGGTGELFF. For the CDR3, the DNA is TGCGCCAGCAGCCGGCCAATTCTAGCGGGGGGCACCGGGGAGCTGTTTTTT.

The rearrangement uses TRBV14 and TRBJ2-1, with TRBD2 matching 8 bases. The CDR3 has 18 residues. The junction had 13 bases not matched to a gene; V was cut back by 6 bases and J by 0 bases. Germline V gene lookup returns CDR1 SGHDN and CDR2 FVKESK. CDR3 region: CASSPRAGGRHSYNEQFF. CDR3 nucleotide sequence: TGTGCCAGCAGTCCGAGGGCGGGGGGACGCCACTCCTACAATGAGCAGTTCTTC.

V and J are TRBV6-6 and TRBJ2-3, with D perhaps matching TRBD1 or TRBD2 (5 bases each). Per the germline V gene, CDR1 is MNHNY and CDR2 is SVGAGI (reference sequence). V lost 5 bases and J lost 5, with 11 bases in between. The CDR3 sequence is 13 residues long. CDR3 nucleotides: TGTGCCAGCAGTCGGGGCCGTATAGATACGCAGTATTTT. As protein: CASSRGRIDTQYF.

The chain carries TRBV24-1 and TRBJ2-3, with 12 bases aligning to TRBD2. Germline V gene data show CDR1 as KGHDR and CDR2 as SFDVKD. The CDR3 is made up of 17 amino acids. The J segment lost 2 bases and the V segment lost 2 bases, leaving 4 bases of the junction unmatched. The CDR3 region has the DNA TGTGCCACCAGTGATTCGACTAGCGGGAGCTACACAGATACGCAGTATTTT. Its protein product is CATSDSTSGSYTDTQYF.

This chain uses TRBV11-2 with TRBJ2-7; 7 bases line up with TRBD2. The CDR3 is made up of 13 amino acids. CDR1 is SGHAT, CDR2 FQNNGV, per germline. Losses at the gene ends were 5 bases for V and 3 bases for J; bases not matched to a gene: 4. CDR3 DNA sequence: TGTGCCAGCAGCCTGGGACTAATCTACGAGCAGTACGTC. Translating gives CASSLGLIYEQYV.

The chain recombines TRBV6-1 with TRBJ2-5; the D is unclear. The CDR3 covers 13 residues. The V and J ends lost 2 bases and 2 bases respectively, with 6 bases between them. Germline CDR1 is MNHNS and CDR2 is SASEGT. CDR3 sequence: CASSEQTQETQYF. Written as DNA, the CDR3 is TGTGCCAGCAGTGAACAGACACAAGAGACCCAGTACTTC.

For the CDR3, the DNA is TGTGCCACTCGCGGGGCCGTCATGAACACTGAAGCTTTCTTT. Residues: CATRGAVMNTEAFF. The chain employs TRBV10-3 and TRBJ1-1, with D possibly matching TRBD1 (5 bases). From germline, CDR1 is ENHRY and CDR2 SYGVKD. V dropped 10 bases and J dropped 0 bases, with 15 bases sitting between them. The CDR3 loop spans 14 amino acids.

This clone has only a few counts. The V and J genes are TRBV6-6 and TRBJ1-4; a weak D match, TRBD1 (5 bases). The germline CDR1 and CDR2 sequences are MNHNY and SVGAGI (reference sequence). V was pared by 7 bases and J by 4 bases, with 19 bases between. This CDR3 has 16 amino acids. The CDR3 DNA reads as TGTGCCAGCACTCCCGGAGGGTTGGGGGATAATGAAAAACTGTTTTTT. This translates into CASTPGGLGDNEKLFF.

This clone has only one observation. In DNA, the CDR3 is TGTGCCAGCACCCGGGGGCAGGGGGCAGAAACTGAAGCTTTCTTT. It encodes CASTRGQGAETEAFF. The chain joins TRBV5-6 to TRBJ1-1; TRBD1 agrees at 8 bases. V was clipped by 6 bases and J by 5 bases; unmatched bases: 12. This CDR3 region has 15 residues. Germline loops: CDR1 SGHDT, CDR2 YYEEEE.

The CDR3 sequence: CASSSGQGRGDEQFF. CDR3 nucleotides: TGTGCCAGCAGCTCCGGACAGGGGAGGGGAGATGAGCAGTTCTTC. The chain has TRBV7-2 and TRBJ2-1; 9 positions match TRBD1. Germline CDR1 and CDR2: SGHTA and FQGNSA. V dropped 4 bases and J dropped 8; count of bases not matched to a gene: 9. This CDR3 contains 15 residues. Filled out from reference TRBV7-2 and TRBJ2-1, the complete variable domain reads GAGVSQSPSNKVTEKGKDVELRCDPISGHTALYWYRQSLGQGLEFLIYFQGNSAPDKSGLPSDRFSAERTGGSVSTLTIQRTQQEDSAVYLCASSSGQGRGDEQFFGPGTRLTVL.

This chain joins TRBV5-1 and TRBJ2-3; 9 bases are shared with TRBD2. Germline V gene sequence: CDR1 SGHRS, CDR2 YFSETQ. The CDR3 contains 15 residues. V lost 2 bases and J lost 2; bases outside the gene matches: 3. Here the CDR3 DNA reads TGCGCCAGCAGCTTAGGGACTAGCCCCACAGATACGCAGTATTTT. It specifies CASSLGTSPTDTQYF.

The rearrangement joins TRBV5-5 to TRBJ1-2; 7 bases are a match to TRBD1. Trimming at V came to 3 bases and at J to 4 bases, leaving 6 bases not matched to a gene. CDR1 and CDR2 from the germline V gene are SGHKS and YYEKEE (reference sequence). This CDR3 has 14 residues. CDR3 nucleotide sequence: TGTGCCAGCAGCTCAACAGGGGTTTCCTATGGCTACACCTTC. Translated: CASSSTGVSYGYTF.

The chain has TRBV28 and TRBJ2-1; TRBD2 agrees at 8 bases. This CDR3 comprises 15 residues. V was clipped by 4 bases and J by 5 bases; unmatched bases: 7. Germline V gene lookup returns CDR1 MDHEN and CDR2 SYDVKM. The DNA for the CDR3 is TGTGCCAGCAGTTCTTACGGCGGGGGGAACAATGAGCAGTTCTTC. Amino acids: CASSSYGGGNNEQFF.

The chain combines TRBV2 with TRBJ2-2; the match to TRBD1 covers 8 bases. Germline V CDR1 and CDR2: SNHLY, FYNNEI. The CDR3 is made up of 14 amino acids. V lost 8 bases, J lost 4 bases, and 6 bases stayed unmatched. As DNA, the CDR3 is TGTGCCAGCCAGGGGGCAGCCGTCACCGGGGAGCTGTTTTTT. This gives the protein CASQGAAVTGELFF.

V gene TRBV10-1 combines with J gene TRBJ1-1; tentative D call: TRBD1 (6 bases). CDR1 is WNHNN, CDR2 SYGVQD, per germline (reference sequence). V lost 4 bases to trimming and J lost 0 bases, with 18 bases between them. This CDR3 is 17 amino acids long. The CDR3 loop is CASSALRGSAMNTEAFF. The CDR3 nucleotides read TGCGCCAGCAGTGCCCTCAGGGGATCAGCCATGAACACTGAAGCTTTCTTT.

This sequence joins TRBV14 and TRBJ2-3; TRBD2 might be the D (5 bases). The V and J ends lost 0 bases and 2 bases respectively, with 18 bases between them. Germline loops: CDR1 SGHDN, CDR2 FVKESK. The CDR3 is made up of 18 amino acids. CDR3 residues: CASSQERDSDPFTDTQYF. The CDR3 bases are TGTGCCAGCAGCCAAGAGAGAGATAGCGACCCTTTCACAGATACGCAGTATTTT.

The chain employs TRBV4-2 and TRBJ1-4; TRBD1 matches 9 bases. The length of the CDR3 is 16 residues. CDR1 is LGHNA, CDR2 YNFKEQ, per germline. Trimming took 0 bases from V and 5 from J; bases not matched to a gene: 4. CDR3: CASSQETTGGNEKLFF. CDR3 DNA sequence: TGTGCCAGCAGCCAAGAAACGACAGGGGGAAATGAAAAACTGTTTTTT.

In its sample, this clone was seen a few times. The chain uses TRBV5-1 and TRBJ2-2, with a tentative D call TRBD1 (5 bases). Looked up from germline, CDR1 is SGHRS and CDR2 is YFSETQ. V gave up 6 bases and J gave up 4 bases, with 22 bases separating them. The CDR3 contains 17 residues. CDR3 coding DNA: TGCGCCAGCAAGGGGTCCCCTCATCCCCCGTCCACCGGGGAGCTGTTTTTT. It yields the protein CASKGSPHPPSTGELFF.

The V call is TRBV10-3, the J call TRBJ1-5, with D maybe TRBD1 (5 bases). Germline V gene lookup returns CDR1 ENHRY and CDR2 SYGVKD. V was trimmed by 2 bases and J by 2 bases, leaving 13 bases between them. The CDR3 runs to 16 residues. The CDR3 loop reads CAISEPRVGGNQPQHF. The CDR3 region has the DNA TGTGCCATCAGTGAGCCCAGGGTAGGAGGCAATCAGCCCCAGCATTTT.

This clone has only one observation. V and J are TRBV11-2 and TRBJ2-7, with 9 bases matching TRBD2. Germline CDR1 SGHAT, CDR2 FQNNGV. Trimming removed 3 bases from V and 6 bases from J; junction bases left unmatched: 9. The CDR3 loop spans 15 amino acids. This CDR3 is CASSLLGAGGREQYV. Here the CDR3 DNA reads TGTGCCAGCAGCTTGTTAGGCGCGGGGGGGCGCGAGCAGTACGTC.

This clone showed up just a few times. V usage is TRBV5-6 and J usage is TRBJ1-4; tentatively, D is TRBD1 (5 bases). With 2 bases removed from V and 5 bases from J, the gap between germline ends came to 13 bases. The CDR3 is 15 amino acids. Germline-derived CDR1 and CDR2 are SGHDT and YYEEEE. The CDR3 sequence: CASSFQGHSNEKLFF. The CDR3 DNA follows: TGTGCCAGCAGCTTTCAAGGACACTCAAATGAAAAACTGTTTTTT. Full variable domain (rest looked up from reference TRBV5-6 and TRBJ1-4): DAGVTQSPTHLIKTRGQQVTLRCSPKSGHDTVSWYQQALGQGPQFIFQYYEEEERQRGNFPDRFSGHQFPNYSSELNVNALLLGDSALYLCASSFQGHSNEKLFFGSGTQLSVL.

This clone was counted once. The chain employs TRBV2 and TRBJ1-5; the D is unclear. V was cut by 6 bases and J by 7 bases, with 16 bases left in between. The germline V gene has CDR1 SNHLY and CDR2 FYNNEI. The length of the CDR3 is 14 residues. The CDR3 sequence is CASSKDGGYQPQHF. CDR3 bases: TGTGCCAGCAGCAAGGACGGAGGGTACCAGCCCCAGCATTTT.

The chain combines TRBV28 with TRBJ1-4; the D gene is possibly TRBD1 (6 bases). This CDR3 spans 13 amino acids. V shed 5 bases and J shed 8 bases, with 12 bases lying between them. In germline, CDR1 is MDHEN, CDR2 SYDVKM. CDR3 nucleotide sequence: TGTGCCAGCAGTGTCGGGACATCCGAAAAACTGTTTTTT. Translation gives CASSVGTSEKLFF.

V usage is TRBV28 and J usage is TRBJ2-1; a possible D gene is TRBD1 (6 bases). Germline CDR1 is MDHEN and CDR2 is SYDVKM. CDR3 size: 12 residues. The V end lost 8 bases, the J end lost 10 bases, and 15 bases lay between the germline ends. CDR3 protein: CASDQGSGEQFF. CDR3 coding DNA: TGTGCCAGCGACCAGGGGAGTGGCGAGCAGTTCTTC.

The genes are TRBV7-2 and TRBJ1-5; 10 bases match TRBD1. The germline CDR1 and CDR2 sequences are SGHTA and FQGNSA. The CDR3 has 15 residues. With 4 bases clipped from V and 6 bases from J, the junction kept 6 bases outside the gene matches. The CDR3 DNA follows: TGTGCCAGCAGCTCAGGGACAGGGGTGGGTCAGCCCCAGCATTTT. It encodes CASSSGTGVGQPQHF.